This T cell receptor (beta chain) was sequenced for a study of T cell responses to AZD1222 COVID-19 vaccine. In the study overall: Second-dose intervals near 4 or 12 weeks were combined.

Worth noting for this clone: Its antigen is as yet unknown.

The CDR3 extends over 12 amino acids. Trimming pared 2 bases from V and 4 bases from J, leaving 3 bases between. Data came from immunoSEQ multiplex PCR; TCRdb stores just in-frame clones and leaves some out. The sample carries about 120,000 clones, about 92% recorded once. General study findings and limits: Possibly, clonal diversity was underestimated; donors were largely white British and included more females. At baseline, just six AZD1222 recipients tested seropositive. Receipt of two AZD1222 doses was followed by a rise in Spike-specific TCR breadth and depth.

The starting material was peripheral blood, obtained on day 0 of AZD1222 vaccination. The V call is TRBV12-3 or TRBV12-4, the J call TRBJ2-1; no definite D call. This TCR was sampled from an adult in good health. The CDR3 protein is CASSLSYNEQFF. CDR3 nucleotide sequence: TGTGCCAGCAGTTTATCGTACAATGAGCAGTTCTTC.